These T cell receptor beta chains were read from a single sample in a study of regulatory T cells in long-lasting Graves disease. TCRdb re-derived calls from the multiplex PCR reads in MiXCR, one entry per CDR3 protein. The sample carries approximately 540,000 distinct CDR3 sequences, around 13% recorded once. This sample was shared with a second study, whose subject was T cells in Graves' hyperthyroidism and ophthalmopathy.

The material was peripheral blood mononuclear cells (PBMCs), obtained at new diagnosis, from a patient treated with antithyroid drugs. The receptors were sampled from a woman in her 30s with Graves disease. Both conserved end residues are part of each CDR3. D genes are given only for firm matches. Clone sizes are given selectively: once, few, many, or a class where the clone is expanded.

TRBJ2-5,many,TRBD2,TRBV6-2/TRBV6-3,TGTGCCAGCAGCCTCAGCGGGGAGGGCCATGAGACCCAGTACTTC,CASSLSGEGHETQYF
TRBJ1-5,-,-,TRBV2,TGTGCCTCAAGGGGACGGGCGAATCAGCCCCAGCATTTT,CASRGRANQPQHF
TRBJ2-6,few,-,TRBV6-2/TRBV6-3,TGTGCCAGCAGGGAACAGGGCTCTGGGGCCAACGTCCTGACTTTC,CASREQGSGANVLTF
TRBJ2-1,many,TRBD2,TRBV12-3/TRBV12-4,TGTGCCAGCAGTTTTCGAGCGGGAGGCAGGAAGGGGTACAATGAGCAGTTCTTC,CASSFRAGGRKGYNEQFF
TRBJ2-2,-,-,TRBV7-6,TGTGCCAGCAGCTCCTGGTCTCCGTCCGGGGAGCTGTTTTTT,CASSSWSPSGELFF
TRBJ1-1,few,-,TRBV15,TGTGCCACCAGCAGCGGACTCCTCGGGAACACTGAAGCTTTCTTT,CATSSGLLGNTEAFF
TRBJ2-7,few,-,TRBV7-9,TGTGCCAGCAGCTATCTGGATGAGCAGTACTTC,CASSYLDEQYF
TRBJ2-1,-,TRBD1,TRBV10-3,TGTGCCATCAGGGCGGGACAGGGGGCCTACAATGAGCAGTTCTTC,CAIRAGQGAYNEQFF
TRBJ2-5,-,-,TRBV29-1,TGCAGCGTTTGGACGGAGTATGCAACCCAGTACTTC,CSVWTEYATQYF
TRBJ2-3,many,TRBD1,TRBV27,TGTGCCAGCAGCACCCTTCGACAGGGGCTGCATACGCAGTATTTT,CASSTLRQGLHTQYF
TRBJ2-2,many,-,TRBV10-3,TGTGCCACCCGACAGGCCGGGGAGCTGTTTTTT,CATRQAGELFF
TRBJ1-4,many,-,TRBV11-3,TGTGCCAGCAGCTTTCTGAAAGGAGGGTACGAAAAACTGTTTTTT,CASSFLKGGYEKLFF
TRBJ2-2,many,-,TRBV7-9,TGTGCCAGCAGCCGGGGGGCCCACGGGGAGCTGTTTTTT,CASSRGAHGELFF
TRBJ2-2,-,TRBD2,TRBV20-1,TGCAGTGCTAGCAATAGCGGGAGGACCGGGGAGCTGTTTTTT,CSASNSGRTGELFF
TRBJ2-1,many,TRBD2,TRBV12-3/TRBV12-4,TGTGCCAGCAGTCCTCTGTTCGGACTAGCAAAAACCCACTACAATGAGCAGTTCTTC,CASSPLFGLAKTHYNEQFF
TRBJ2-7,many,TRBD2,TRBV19,TGTGCCAGTAGTCCAAGACTAGCGGGGGCCTCCTACGAGCAGTACTTC,CASSPRLAGASYEQYF
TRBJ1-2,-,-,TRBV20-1,TGCAGTGAGCGAGTCGACTATGGCTACACCTTC,CSERVDYGYTF
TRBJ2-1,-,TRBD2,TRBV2,TGTGTCAGCAGTGCACCCCGACCAGCGGGAGGCGCCGGGTATAGGTCCTACAATGAGCAGTTCTTC,CVSSAPRPAGGAGYRSYNEQFF
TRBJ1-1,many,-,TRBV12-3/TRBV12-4,TGTGCCAGCAGTTTAGCAAGTGGAGGAATTAGGGCCTATTCTGAAGCTTTCTTT,CASSLASGGIRAYSEAFF
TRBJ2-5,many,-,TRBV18,TGTGCCACCGGAAGCCGAGGGGATGGAGAGACCCAGTACTTC,CATGSRGDGETQYF
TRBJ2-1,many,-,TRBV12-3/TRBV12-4,TGTGCCAGCAGTCGAAGCGGAGGGGGCTCGGCTGATGAGCAGTTCTTC,CASSRSGGGSADEQFF
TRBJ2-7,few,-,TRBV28,TGTGCCAGCAGGGGCGACGGCTACGAGCAGTACTTC,CASRGDGYEQYF
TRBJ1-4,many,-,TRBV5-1,TGTGCCAGCAGCTTGGGAAGGGGGACTAATGAAAAACTGTTTTTT,CASSLGRGTNEKLFF
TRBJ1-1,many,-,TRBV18,TGTGCCAGCTCACCCGGCCCATTCCTTGAAGCTTTCTTT,CASSPGPFLEAFF
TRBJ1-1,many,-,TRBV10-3,TGTGCCATCAGTGCCTTAGGACGGTTTAACACTGAAGCTTTCTTT,CAISALGRFNTEAFF
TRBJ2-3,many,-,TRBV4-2,TGTGCCAGCAGCCAAGATTTCTCAGATACGCAGTATTTT,CASSQDFSDTQYF
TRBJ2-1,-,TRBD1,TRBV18,TGTGCCAGCTCACCACTCTCGACAGGGTCTCGTAGCTCCTACAATGAGCAGTTCTTC,CASSPLSTGSRSSYNEQFF
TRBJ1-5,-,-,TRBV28,TGTGCCAGCAGGCATACAGGCTATAGCAATCAGCCCCAGCATTTT,CASRHTGYSNQPQHF
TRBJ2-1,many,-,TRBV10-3,TGTGCCATCAGGGGACAAAATTACAATGAGCAGTTCTTC,CAIRGQNYNEQFF
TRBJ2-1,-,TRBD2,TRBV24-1,TGTGCCACCAGTGAGGGGTCCGGGACTAACGATGAACAGTTCTTC,CATSEGSGTNDEQFF
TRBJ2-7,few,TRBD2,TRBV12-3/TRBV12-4,TGTGCCAGCAGCAAGACTAGCGGGAATGACGAGCAGTACTTC,CASSKTSGNDEQYF
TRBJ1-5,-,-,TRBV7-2,TGTGCCAGCAGCCGCCGGGACCCAGATCAGCCCCAGCATTTT,CASSRRDPDQPQHF
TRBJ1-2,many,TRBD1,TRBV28,TGTGCCAGCAGTTTCTCGGGACAGGGGGCGGGTGGTGGCTACACCTTC,CASSFSGQGAGGGYTF
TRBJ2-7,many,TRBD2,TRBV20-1,TGCAGTGCTAGACCCGGGACTAGCGGGAGCTACGAGCAGTACTTC,CSARPGTSGSYEQYF
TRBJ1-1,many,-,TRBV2,TGTGCCAGCAGTGGGGTGAGGGGAGACACTGAAGCTTTCTTT,CASSGVRGDTEAFF
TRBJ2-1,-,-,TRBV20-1,TGCAGTGCTAGAAACCTGTACAATGAGCAGTTCTTC,CSARNLYNEQFF
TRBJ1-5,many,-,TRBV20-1,TGCAGTGCTAGGGAGGGGGGACAGCCCCAGCATTTT,CSAREGGQPQHF
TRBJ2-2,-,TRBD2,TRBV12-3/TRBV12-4,TGTGCCAGCAGTTCCCCCAGGCTAGCGGGATCGGTCGGGGAGCTGTTTTTT,CASSSPRLAGSVGELFF
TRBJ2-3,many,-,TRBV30,TGTGCCTGGAGTGGGGGGGCGGTGGTTCTCACAGATACGCAGTATTTT,CAWSGGAVVLTDTQYF
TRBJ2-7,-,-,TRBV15,TGCGCCACCAGCAGGTCGAGACAGCTTACCTACGAGCAGTACTTC,CATSRSRQLTYEQYF
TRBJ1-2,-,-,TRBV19,TGTGCCAGTAGTGTAGATTCCAGGGGATACGGCTACACCTTC,CASSVDSRGYGYTF
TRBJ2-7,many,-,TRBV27,TGTGCCAGCAGTTTGCATGGCTCCTACGAGCAGTACTTC,CASSLHGSYEQYF
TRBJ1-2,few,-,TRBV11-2,TGTGCCAGCAGCTTGGACAAGCGGTACGCTAAGCGGGATGGCTACACCTTC,CASSLDKRYAKRDGYTF
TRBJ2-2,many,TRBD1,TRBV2,TGTGCCAGCACCAAGGGACAGGGGTTAGCCGGGGAGCTGTTTTTT,CASTKGQGLAGELFF
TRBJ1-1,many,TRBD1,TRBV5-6,TGTGCCAGCAGCTGGCGGGACAGACTGAACACTGAAGCTTTCTTT,CASSWRDRLNTEAFF
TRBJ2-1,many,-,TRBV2,TGTGCCAGCGCACACAATGAGCAGTTCTTC,CASAHNEQFF
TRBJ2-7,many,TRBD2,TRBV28,TGTGCCAGCAGTTTATCGATAGCGGGAGTCTACGAGCAGTACTTC,CASSLSIAGVYEQYF
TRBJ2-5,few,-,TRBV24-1,TGTGCCACCAGTGATTTGTCGGCGTCCGGGGAGACCCAGTACTTC,CATSDLSASGETQYF
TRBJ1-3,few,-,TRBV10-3,TGTGCCATCAGCGAGACAGTTCCAGGAAACACCATATATTTT,CAISETVPGNTIYF
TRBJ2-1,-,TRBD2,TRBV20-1,TGCAGCCCTAGAACGACTAGCGGCTACAATGAGCAGTTCTTC,CSPRTTSGYNEQFF
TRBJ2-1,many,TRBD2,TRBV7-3,TGTGCCAGCAGCTTAGTAGGTCTAGCGGGAGGGACCTACAATGAGCAGTTCTTC,CASSLVGLAGGTYNEQFF
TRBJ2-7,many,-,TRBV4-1,TGCGCCAGCAGCCAATACACCGGGGCCCGGGACTACGAGCAGTACTTC,CASSQYTGARDYEQYF
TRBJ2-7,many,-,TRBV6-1,TGTGCCAGCAGCAGTCCGGGACAAAGGAGCTACGAGCAGTACTTC,CASSSPGQRSYEQYF
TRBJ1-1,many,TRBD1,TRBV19,TGTGCCAGTAGTGTAGCCTCGGGACAGGCTCGAACTGAAGCTTTCTTT,CASSVASGQARTEAFF